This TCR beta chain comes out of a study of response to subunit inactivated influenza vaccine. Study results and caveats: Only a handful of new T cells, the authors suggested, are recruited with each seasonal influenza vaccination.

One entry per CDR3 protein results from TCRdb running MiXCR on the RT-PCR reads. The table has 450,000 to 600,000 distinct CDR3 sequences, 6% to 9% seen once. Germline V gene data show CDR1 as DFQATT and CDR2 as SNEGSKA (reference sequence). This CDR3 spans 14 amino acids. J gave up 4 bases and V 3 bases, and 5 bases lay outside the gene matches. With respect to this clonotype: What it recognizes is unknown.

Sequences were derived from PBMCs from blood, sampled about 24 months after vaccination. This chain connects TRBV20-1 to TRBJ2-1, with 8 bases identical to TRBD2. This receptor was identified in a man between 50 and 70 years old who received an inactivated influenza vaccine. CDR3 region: CSASPTSAYNEQFF. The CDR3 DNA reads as TGCAGTGCTAGCCCGACTAGCGCTTACAATGAGCAGTTCTTC.